This T cell receptor (beta chain) was profiled in a study of OX40 agonist ivuxolimab in advanced cancers. The study in broad terms: Ivuxolimab was an agonistic, fully human IgG2 monoclonal antibody directed against OX40 (CD134), a costimulatory receptor. Intravenous ivuxolimab was administered to patients every 2 weeks at six dose levels: 0.01, 0.1, 0.3, 1.5, 3 and 10 mg/kg. Of the approximately 50 patients in dose escalation, around 20 had hepatocellular carcinoma, approximately 15 had melanoma, 9 had renal cell carcinoma and 9 had head and neck cancer. A male proportion of under 85% and a mean age of around 60 years, ranging from about 20 to 80, were recorded for the dose-escalation cohort. Prior anti-PD-1, anti-PD-L1 or anti-CTLA-4 therapy was permitted, and checkpoint inhibitors had been received by roughly 42% of dose-escalation patients. Partial responses occurred in three dose-escalation patients, of whom one had hepatocellular carcinoma and two had cutaneous melanoma. Peripheral TCRbeta sequencing aimed to test whether ivuxolimab altered TCR sequence diversity and caused clonal T-cell expansion. The monotherapy dose-escalation portion (N of about 57 patients) of the phase I ivuxolimab trial is reported in the paper.

Genomic DNA was isolated from the sorted cells so that the TCRbeta CDR3 region could be sequenced. The immunoSEQ Assay was used to sequence the TCRbeta CDR3 regions. Not all clones reach the TCRdb copy of this immuneACCESS table, which keeps in-frame sequences only. Checked studies attribute under half of the gap to unresolved V genes and leave the rest unexplained. In this sample the table shows some 98,000 clones, around 86% of which occur a single time. 0.31% of the sample rests with the top ten. Patients with a history of autoimmune disease or receiving systemic immunosuppression were excluded from the trial. Peripheral blood for TCR sequencing was collected from all dose cohorts at baseline, on cycle 4 day 1, and on cycle 7 day 1. Samples came from an open-label, multicenter, first-in-human phase I dose-escalation trial of ivuxolimab. Adults with locally advanced or metastatic melanoma, renal cell carcinoma, hepatocellular carcinoma or head and neck squamous cell carcinoma were enrolled in the trial. Before TCR sequencing, CD4+ T cells and CD8+ T cells from peripheral blood were sorted into separate populations.

Summary of the overall study and its limitations: Low levels of normalized T-cell clonal expansion were also seen in some patients who did not respond. Which antigens the clonally expanded peripheral T cells were specific for was not determined. In the 0.1-3.0 mg/kg groups, partial responders had among the lowest normalized peripheral clonal expansion, particularly in CD8+ T cells. After ivuxolimab, expanded clones were on average more numerous among CD8+ T cells than among CD4+ T cells. At doses of 0.1 to 3.0 mg/kg, clonal expansion of both CD4+ and CD8+ T cells in blood was seen between baseline and week 6.

Turning to this clone: The clone's antigen remains unknown. No base quality information exists; no much larger clone differs at one position.

Germline trimming: 1 base from V, 5 bases from J; junction bases outside gene matches: 3. From the germline V gene, CDR1 is SGHAT and CDR2 is FQNNGV. Reading from cysteine to phenylalanine, the CDR3 counts 14 amino acids. The DNA shown is the 42-base CDR3, in frame from base 1. The starting material was CD4+ or CD8+ T cells sorted from blood, obtained in a trial of the OX40 agonist ivuxolimab. This chain joins TRBV11-2 to TRBJ1-2; the junction holds 8 bases that match TRBD1. The source is an adult with an advanced solid tumor such as melanoma, head and neck, liver or kidney cancer. The CDR3 is CASSLGTGNYGYTF. The DNA sequence is given as TGTGCCAGCAGCTTAGGGACAGGGAATTATGGCTACACCTTC.